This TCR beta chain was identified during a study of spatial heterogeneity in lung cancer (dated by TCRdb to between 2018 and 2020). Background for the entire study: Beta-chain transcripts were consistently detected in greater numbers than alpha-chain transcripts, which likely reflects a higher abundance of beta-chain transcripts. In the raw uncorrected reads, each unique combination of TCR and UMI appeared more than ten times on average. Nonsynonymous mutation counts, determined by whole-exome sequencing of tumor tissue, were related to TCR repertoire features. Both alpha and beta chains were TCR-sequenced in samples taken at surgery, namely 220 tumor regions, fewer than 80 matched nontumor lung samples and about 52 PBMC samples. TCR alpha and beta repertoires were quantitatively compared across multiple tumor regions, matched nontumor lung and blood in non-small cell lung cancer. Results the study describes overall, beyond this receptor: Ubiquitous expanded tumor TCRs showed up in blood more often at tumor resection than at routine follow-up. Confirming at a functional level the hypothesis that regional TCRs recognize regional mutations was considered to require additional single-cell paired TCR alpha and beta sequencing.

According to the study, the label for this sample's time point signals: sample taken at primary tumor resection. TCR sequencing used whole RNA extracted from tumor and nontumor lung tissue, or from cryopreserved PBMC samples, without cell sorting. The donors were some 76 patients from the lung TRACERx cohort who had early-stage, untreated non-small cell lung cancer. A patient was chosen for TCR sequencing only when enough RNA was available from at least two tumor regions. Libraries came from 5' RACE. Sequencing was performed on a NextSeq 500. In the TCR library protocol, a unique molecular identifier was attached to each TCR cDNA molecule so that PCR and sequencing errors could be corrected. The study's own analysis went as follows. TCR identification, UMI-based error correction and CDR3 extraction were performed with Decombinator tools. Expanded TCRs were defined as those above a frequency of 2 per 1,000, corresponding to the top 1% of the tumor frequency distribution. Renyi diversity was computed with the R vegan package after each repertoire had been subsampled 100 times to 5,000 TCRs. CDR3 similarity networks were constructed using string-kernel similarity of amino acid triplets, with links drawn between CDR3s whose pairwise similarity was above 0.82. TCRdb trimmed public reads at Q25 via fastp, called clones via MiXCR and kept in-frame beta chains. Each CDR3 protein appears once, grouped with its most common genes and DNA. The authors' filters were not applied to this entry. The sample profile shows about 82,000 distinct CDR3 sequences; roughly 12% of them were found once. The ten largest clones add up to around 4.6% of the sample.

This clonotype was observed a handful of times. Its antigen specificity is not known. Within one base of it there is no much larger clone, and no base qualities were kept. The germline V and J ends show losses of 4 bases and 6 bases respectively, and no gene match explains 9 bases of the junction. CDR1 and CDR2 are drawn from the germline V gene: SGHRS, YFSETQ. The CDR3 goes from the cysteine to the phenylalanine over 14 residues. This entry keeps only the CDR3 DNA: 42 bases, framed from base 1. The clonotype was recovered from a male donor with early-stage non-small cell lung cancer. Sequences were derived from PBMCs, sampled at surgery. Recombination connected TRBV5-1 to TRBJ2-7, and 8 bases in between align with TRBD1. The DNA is TGCGCCAGCAGCCTTGGACAGGGATACGGCGAGCAGTACTTC. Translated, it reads CASSLGQGYGEQYF.